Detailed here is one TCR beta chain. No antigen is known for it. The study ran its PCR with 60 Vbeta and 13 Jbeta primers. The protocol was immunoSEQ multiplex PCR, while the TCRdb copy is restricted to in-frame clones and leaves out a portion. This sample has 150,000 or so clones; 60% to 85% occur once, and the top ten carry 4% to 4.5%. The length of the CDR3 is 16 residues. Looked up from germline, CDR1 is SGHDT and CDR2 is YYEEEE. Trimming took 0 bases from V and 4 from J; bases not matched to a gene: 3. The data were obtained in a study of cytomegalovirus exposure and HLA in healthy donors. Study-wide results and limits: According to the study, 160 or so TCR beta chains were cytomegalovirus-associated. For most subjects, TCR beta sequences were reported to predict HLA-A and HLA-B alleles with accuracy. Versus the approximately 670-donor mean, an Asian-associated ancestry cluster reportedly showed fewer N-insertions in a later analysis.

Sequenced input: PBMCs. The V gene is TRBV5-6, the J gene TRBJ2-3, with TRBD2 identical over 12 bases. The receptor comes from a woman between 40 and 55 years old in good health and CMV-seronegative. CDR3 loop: CASSLASGGAPDTQYF. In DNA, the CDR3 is TGTGCCAGCAGCTTGGCTAGCGGGGGGGCGCCAGATACGCAGTATTTT.